What follows is one TCR beta chain and its context. Its antigen specificity is not known. No much larger clone exists at a distance of one base, and base qualities are not known. The data belong to a study of T cell responses to AZD1222 COVID-19 vaccine (dated by TCRdb to the early 2020s). As for the study more broadly: AZD1222 recipients whose second dose came at about 4 weeks and those whose second dose came at about 12 weeks were combined into one group, since spike-specific TCR depth and breadth did not differ between the two schedules. TCR sequencing covered fewer than 250 trial participants: 200 to 210 given two doses of AZD1222 and approximately 26 given two doses of MenACWY control vaccine. Trial participants were enrolled into age subgroups of 18-55, 56-69 and 70-plus years, which contained about 160, 30 and 59 TCR-sequenced participants, respectively.

The junction shows trimming of 4 bases on V and 8 bases on J, plus 17 bases between the germline ends. The CDR3, from cysteine to phenylalanine, totals 13 residues. This entry keeps only the CDR3 DNA: 39 bases, framed from base 1. Based on the germline V gene (reference sequence), the CDR1 and CDR2 sequences are GTSNPN and SVGIG. Per the publication, the time point label means: baseline before first vaccination. Samples from vaccinated people were obtained from the UK trials COV001 and COV002, which included a single-blind randomized controlled phase 2/3 trial of AZD1222 (ChAdOx1 nCoV-19) in healthy adults. For TCRbeta chain sequencing, PBMC samples were collected from trial participants at day 0 and at day 28 after the second dose. The full study reports these points: Conclusions about previously exposed vaccinees are limited because only six or seven AZD1222 recipients were SARS-CoV-2 seropositive at baseline. Participants were mostly white British and included more females than males, and it was suggested by the authors that clonal diversity may have been underestimated. Reportedly, close to half of the unique spike-specific TCRs recognized epitopes lying outside the regions that are mutated in the B.1.351 and B.1.1.7 variants. Spike-specific TCR breadth and depth rose significantly after two AZD1222 doses compared with day 0 and with MenACWY recipients. No day 14 peak-response samples were available, so repertoires were characterized only after the peak T cell response. The whole spike protein was spanned by vaccine-associated CD4 TCRs, and dominant responses were seen in regions 160-218 and 743-854. The 56-69-year group was small, and its depth increase did not reach significance, likely because of low power.

The CDR3 regions of human TCRbeta chains were subjected to immunosequencing. In the source study's methods: TCRs in the repertoires were matched against a reference library of SARS-CoV-2-specific TCRs that had been generated with the MIRA antigen-specificity platform. Breadth was defined as the fraction of unique TCRs that were SARS-CoV-2-associated, and depth was defined as the fraction of total T cells that were SARS-CoV-2-associated. Using the MIRA data, each spike-specific TCR was assigned both to the spike region to which the TCR was reactive and to a CD4 or CD8 class. Log10-transformed breadth and depth values were compared by one-way ANOVA with Sidak's multiple comparisons tests. TCRdb stores this immuneACCESS table with in-frame sequences only. Part of the clones is absent; in the studies checked, under half of the shortfall reflects unresolved V genes, and no reason is known for the rest. For V, J and clone size, that table is used; D and trimming come from the DNA. This sample holds some 180,000 clones; about 86% were observed only once. The ten largest clones add up to approximately 0.5% of the sample.

The input for sequencing was peripheral blood, taken on day 0 of AZD1222 vaccination. The rearrangement joined TRBV30 to TRBJ1-2; no D gene is confidently identified. The sequence was collected from an adult in good health. The CDR3 has the sequence CAWNSKQLGGYTF. In nucleotides, the sequence is TGTGCCTGGAACTCGAAGCAACTGGGCGGCTACACCTTC.